This T cell receptor beta chain was documented in a study of T cell changes during pregnancy in multiple sclerosis (dated by TCRdb to about 2019). Background for the entire study: The study examined how the T cell repertoire changed over the course of pregnancy in women with multiple sclerosis.

Libraries were made using the immunoSEQ multiplex PCR assay. TCRdb's version of the immuneACCESS table is confined to in-frame rearrangements and falls short of the full clone set. An unresolved V gene accounts for under half of the shortfall where checked; the remainder is of unknown origin. The sample table contains under 45,000 clones; only one count was recorded for 80% to 95% of them. The ten largest make up approximately 0.44% of the sample. After removal of 5 bases from V and 4 bases from J, the junction retains 4 bases not matched to a gene. Taken from the germline V gene, the CDR1 and CDR2 loops are SQVTM and ANQGSEA. Taken from cysteine to phenylalanine, the CDR3 has 12 residues. Only the CDR3 DNA stays, 36 bases, in frame from base 1. Concerning this clone: This clone's antigen is unknown. Within one base of it there is no much larger clone, and no base qualities were kept.

The chain couples TRBV29-1 to TRBJ1-2; 7 junctional bases match TRBD1. The clonotype was recovered from a female donor in good health, enrolled as a control in a pregnancy study. The sample in question was CD4+ T cells from peripheral blood mononuclear cells, obtained in the third trimester of pregnancy. The sequenced DNA: TGCAGCGTTACAGGGGAGGCCTATGGCTACACCTTC. It translates as CSVTGEAYGYTF.